The 6 T cell receptor beta chains in this list originate from one sample, sequenced in a study of response to subunit inactivated influenza vaccine. A single record per CDR3 protein comes from TCRdb applying MiXCR to the RT-PCR reads. The profile shows 500,000 to 550,000 distinct CDR3 sequences, around 8% of them singletons. Sequenced material: PBMCs from blood, taken less than 30 months after vaccination. The origin of the receptors is a man aged 45-69 years who received an inactivated influenza vaccine.

The V gene is TRBV28, the J gene TRBJ1-2; D unresolved. The germline CDR1 and CDR2 sequences are MDHEN and SYDVKM. The CDR3 is 12 residues long. The V end lost 8 bases, the J end lost 8 bases, and 15 bases lay between the germline ends. CDR3 protein: CASRGSVDGYTF. In DNA form, the CDR3 reads TGTGCCAGCCGCGGGTCAGTTGACGGCTACACCTTC.

This clonotype was seen more than once but under ten times. The chain couples TRBV7-2 to TRBJ2-1; 8 positions match TRBD1. The CDR3 spans 16 residues. V lost 7 bases and J lost 4; bases outside the gene matches: 12. Germline loops: CDR1 SGHTA, CDR2 FQGNSA. The CDR3 sequence is CASTAGQGKGYNEQFF. CDR3 DNA: TGTGCCAGCACCGCCGGACAGGGTAAGGGTTACAATGAGCAGTTCTTC.

This clonotype came up many times. CDR3 loop: CASRTGSTDTQYF. DNA for the CDR3: TGTGCCAGCCGAACTGGTAGCACAGATACGCAGTATTTT. The chain carries TRBV7-2 and TRBJ2-3, with D unresolved. V lost 8 bases and J lost 0, with 9 bases in between. Looked up from germline, CDR1 is SGHTA and CDR2 is FQGNSA. The CDR3 has 13 residues. Full variable domain (rest looked up from reference TRBV7-2 and TRBJ2-3): GAGVSQSPSNKVTEKGKDVELRCDPISGHTALYWYRQSLGQGLEFLIYFQGNSAPDKSGLPSDRFSAERTGGSVSTLTIQRTQQEDSAVYLCASRTGSTDTQYFGPGTRLTVL.

In this sample, this clonotype turned up a few times. CDR3 amino acids: CASSPLGLAGGYEQYF. The CDR3 DNA sequence: TGTGCCAGCAGTCCCCTCGGACTAGCGGGAGGGTACGAGCAGTACTTC. V gene TRBV6-2 or TRBV6-3 combines with J gene TRBJ2-7, with 15 bases fitting TRBD2. The CDR3 loop spans 16 amino acids. The V and J ends lost 5 bases and 4 bases, in that order; junction bases with no gene match: 6. Germline V gene sequence: CDR1 MNHEY, CDR2 SVGEGT.

The chain recombines TRBV7-2 with TRBJ2-7, with 11 bases lining up with TRBD2. V was pared by 7 bases and J by 2 bases, with 4 bases of the junction left unmatched. The CDR3 consists of 14 residues. Germline assignment: CDR1 SGHTA and CDR2 FQGNSA. As DNA, the CDR3 is TGTGCCAGCACCCCGGGACTAGCGGCCTACGAGCAGTACTTC. Translation: CASTPGLAAYEQYF.

This clonotype has a count of ten or more. The V and J genes are TRBV4-1 and TRBJ2-6, with no clear D. The CDR3 has 15 amino acids. Between the trimmed V and J ends, which lost 2 bases and 0 bases, there was a span of 5 bases. Germline CDR1 reads MGHRA; CDR2 reads YSYEKL. CDR3 loop: CASSQQSSGANVLTF. The CDR3 DNA is TGCGCCAGCAGCCAACAGAGCTCTGGGGCCAACGTCCTGACTTTC.